In its sample, the clone carrying this TCR beta chain was seen a few times. The antigen remains undetermined. The investigators reverse transcribed all of the isolated RNA, so they sequenced expressed TCRB transcripts. This table comes from immunoSEQ multiplex PCR, and its TCRdb copy is limited to in-frame clones, with some not included. The sample has hundreds of thousands of clones; 10% to 15% are singletons. The V end lost 0 bases, the J end lost 0 bases, and 2 bases lay between the germline ends. This CDR3 contains 13 residues. Germline values: CDR1 SEHNR, CDR2 FQNEAQ (reference sequence). This record belongs to a study of beta chain features in type 1 diabetes. Study-wide background: Healthy donors and patients showed comparable age, gender and cell yields. Study-level points and caveats: Sequencing the cDNA could make cells with high TCR expression show up more than they should. PCR might preferentially amplify shorter templates, equally in patients and controls. Type 1 diabetes patients showed a moderate but significant shortening of TCRB CDR3s in all four CD4+ subsets. The VDJ junctions of type 1 diabetes patients carried fewer insertions and more deletions.

The receptor's source is a man between 18 and 35 years old with type 1 diabetes. This rearrangement joins TRBV7-9 to TRBJ1-1; D is ambiguous. Sequencing used naive CD4+ T cells from blood. The CDR3 sequence is CASSLALNTEAFF. CDR3 in DNA: TGTGCCAGCAGCTTAGCATTGAACACTGAAGCTTTCTTT.